This T cell receptor (beta chain) originates from a study of OX40 agonist ivuxolimab in advanced cancers. Study in general: Males comprised 82.7% of the group, whose mean age was roughly 64 years (range 23 to 79).

The CDR3 runs to 12 residues. V dropped 8 bases and J dropped 3 bases, with 11 bases sitting between them. Germline values: CDR1 SGHAT, CDR2 FQNNGV. Clones were read by immunoSEQ multiplex PCR, and TCRdb kept only the in-frame ones, dropping some. The sample consists of some 49,000 clones, 60% to 80% of them appearing once. As regards this clone: Its antigen is unknown.

Study-wide results and caveats: Nonresponders included some who also had low normalized T-cell clonal expansion.

This sequence originates from an adult with an advanced solid tumor such as melanoma, head and neck, liver or kidney cancer. Sequenced here: CD4+ or CD8+ T cells sorted from blood, sampled in a trial of the OX40 agonist ivuxolimab. The chain recombines TRBV11-2 with TRBJ2-7; D is possibly TRBD1 (5 bases). The CDR3 coding sequence is TGTGCCAGCCGTGGGGCAGGCTACGAGCAGTACTTC. It codes for CASRGAGYEQYF.